This T cell receptor beta chain derives from a study of blood T cell repertoires in COVID-19. In its sample, this clone was seen once. Sequencing used immunoSEQ multiplex PCR; TCRdb keeps in-frame clones, though not all of them. The repertoire holds 40,000 to 55,000 clones, around 90% seen once, with under 8.5% in the top ten. V was cut by 4 bases and J by 6 bases, with 10 bases left in between. The CDR3 runs 12 residues. The germline CDR1 and CDR2 sequences are ENHRY and SYGVKD. Material for sequencing was peripheral blood. This clonotype was sampled from a man aged 50-60 years with active COVID-19. The V call is TRBV10-3, the J call TRBJ2-7; perhaps TRBD2 as D (7 bases). CDR3 loop: CAISGGGGEQYF. Written as DNA, the CDR3 is TGTGCCATCAGTGGAGGGGGGGGCGAGCAGTACTTC.